The rows below give T cell receptor beta chains drawn from one sample of a study of neurological immune-mediated disorders. TCRdb reanalysed the 5' RACE reads using MiXCR and keeps one entry per CDR3 protein. The sample lists 45,000 to 65,000 distinct CDR3 sequences; about 3.7% were seen once. The material sequenced was PBMCs. The receptors originated from a man aged 35-49 years with multiple sclerosis. The CDR3 runs from the conserved cysteine through the conserved F or W. A D gene is named only where the DNA matches it firmly. Only some rows state a clone size, as once, few, many or a class for expanded clones.

J gene: TRBJ1-5; V gene: TRBV20-1; CDR3 length: 13; D gene: .; clone size: few; CDR3 DNA: TGCAGTGCTAGAAAGGGGGTGGATCAGCCCCAGCATTTT; CDR3 protein: CSARKGVDQPQHF
J gene: TRBJ2-5; V gene: TRBV5-1; CDR3 length: 16; D gene: TRBD2; clone size: many; CDR3 DNA: TGCGCCAGCAGCTTGGGGACTAGCGGGGCACAAGAGACCCAGTACTTC; CDR3 protein: CASSLGTSGAQETQYF
J gene: TRBJ2-5; V gene: TRBV20-1; CDR3 length: 14; D gene: TRBD1; clone size: many; CDR3 DNA: TGCAGTGCTATGCGGACAGGGAAAGTAGAGACCCAGTACTTC; CDR3 protein: CSAMRTGKVETQYF
J gene: TRBJ2-7; V gene: TRBV14; CDR3 length: 13; D gene: .; clone size: many; CDR3 DNA: TGTGCCAGCAGCCGGGGACCCTCGGGGGAGCAGTACTTC; CDR3 protein: CASSRGPSGEQYF
J gene: TRBJ2-3; V gene: TRBV20-1; CDR3 length: 15; D gene: TRBD1; clone size: many; CDR3 DNA: TGCAGTGCACCGCTCGGGACAGGACGCACAGATACGCAGTATTTT; CDR3 protein: CSAPLGTGRTDTQYF
J gene: TRBJ2-3; V gene: TRBV20-1; CDR3 length: 14; D gene: TRBD2; clone size: many; CDR3 DNA: TGCAGTGCTACACGGACTAGACGGACGGATACGCAGTATTTT; CDR3 protein: CSATRTRRTDTQYF
J gene: TRBJ1-1; V gene: TRBV10-3; CDR3 length: 15; D gene: .; clone size: .; CDR3 DNA: TGTGCCATCAGTGAGTCGGGGATTTCGGGCACTGAAGCTTTCTTT; CDR3 protein: CAISESGISGTEAFF
J gene: TRBJ2-7; V gene: TRBV5-1; CDR3 length: 13; D gene: TRBD1; clone size: many; CDR3 DNA: TGCGCCAGCAGCTTGGACCCAGGGGGCGAGCAGTACTTC; CDR3 protein: CASSLDPGGEQYF
J gene: TRBJ1-6; V gene: TRBV7-3; CDR3 length: 16; D gene: TRBD1; clone size: many; CDR3 DNA: TGTGCCAGCACCACCCAAATACAGGGGAGGCACTCACCCCTCCACTTT; CDR3 protein: CASTTQIQGRHSPLHF
J gene: TRBJ2-2; V gene: TRBV5-1; CDR3 length: 16; D gene: TRBD1; clone size: many; CDR3 DNA: TGCGCCAGCAGCGGACGGGACAGGGGGAACACCGGGGAGCTGTTTTTT; CDR3 protein: CASSGRDRGNTGELFF
J gene: TRBJ1-4; V gene: TRBV20-1; CDR3 length: 15; D gene: TRBD1; clone size: many; CDR3 DNA: TGCAGTGCTAGAGATGACAGGGGATCAAATGAAAAACTGTTTTTT; CDR3 protein: CSARDDRGSNEKLFF
J gene: TRBJ2-3; V gene: TRBV9; CDR3 length: 17; D gene: TRBD2; clone size: many; CDR3 DNA: TGTGCCAGCAGCGGGCAGCAAGCGGGGGCCCGCACAGATACGCAGTATTTT; CDR3 protein: CASSGQQAGARTDTQYF
J gene: TRBJ2-3; V gene: TRBV4-1; CDR3 length: 16; D gene: TRBD2; clone size: many; CDR3 DNA: TGCGCCAGCAGCCAACAACTAGCGGGGGGACAAGATACGCAGTATTTT; CDR3 protein: CASSQQLAGGQDTQYF
J gene: TRBJ1-1; V gene: TRBV5-1; CDR3 length: 18; D gene: TRBD1; clone size: many; CDR3 DNA: TGCGCCAGCAGCTTGACGGAAAGGGGGCACCACGGGAGCACTGAAGCTTTCTTT; CDR3 protein: CASSLTERGHHGSTEAFF
J gene: TRBJ2-1; V gene: TRBV9; CDR3 length: 16; D gene: .; clone size: many; CDR3 DNA: TGTGCCAGCAGCTCCCGGTCTGGGGGTTCGGGCAATGAGCAGTTCTTC; CDR3 protein: CASSSRSGGSGNEQFF
J gene: TRBJ2-7; V gene: TRBV10-3; CDR3 length: 14; D gene: TRBD1; clone size: many; CDR3 DNA: TGTGCCATCACGACCGGGACAGGGGGCGCCGAGCAGTACTTC; CDR3 protein: CAITTGTGGAEQYF
J gene: TRBJ1-3; V gene: TRBV4-1; CDR3 length: 14; D gene: .; clone size: many; CDR3 DNA: TGCGCCAGCAGCCATAGGGTGAATGGAAACACCATATATTTT; CDR3 protein: CASSHRVNGNTIYF
J gene: TRBJ1-5; V gene: TRBV19; CDR3 length: 15; D gene: .; clone size: few; CDR3 DNA: TGTGCCAGTAGTATAGGATCAGGGATGCATCAGCCCCAGCATTTT; CDR3 protein: CASSIGSGMHQPQHF
J gene: TRBJ1-1; V gene: TRBV6-6; CDR3 length: 14; D gene: .; clone size: .; CDR3 DNA: TGTGCCAGCAGTTACTCGGTAAAGAACACTGAAGCTTTCTTT; CDR3 protein: CASSYSVKNTEAFF
J gene: TRBJ2-1; V gene: TRBV12-3/TRBV12-4; CDR3 length: 15; D gene: .; clone size: many; CDR3 DNA: TGTGCCAGCAGTTTCGGGAGAGGCTCCTACAATGAGCAGTTCTTC; CDR3 protein: CASSFGRGSYNEQFF
J gene: TRBJ2-3; V gene: TRBV5-1; CDR3 length: 17; D gene: TRBD2; clone size: many; CDR3 DNA: TGCGCCAGCAGCTTGGCCAGGAGTGCGGGGGGGCAAGATACGCAGTATTTT; CDR3 protein: CASSLARSAGGQDTQYF
J gene: TRBJ2-7; V gene: TRBV7-9; CDR3 length: 14; D gene: TRBD2; clone size: many; CDR3 DNA: TGTGCCAGCAGCTACGCGGGGGGGGGCTACGAGCAGTACTTC; CDR3 protein: CASSYAGGGYEQYF
J gene: TRBJ2-3; V gene: TRBV2; CDR3 length: 18; D gene: TRBD2; clone size: many; CDR3 DNA: TGTGCCAGCAGTGAACTAAGCGGGGGGGCGGTGGTAACAGATACGCAGTATTTT; CDR3 protein: CASSELSGGAVVTDTQYF
J gene: TRBJ1-5; V gene: TRBV3-1; CDR3 length: 15; D gene: .; clone size: few; CDR3 DNA: TGTGCCAGCAGCCAAGGGACCAAGGGTATCCAGCCCCAGCATTTT; CDR3 protein: CASSQGTKGIQPQHF
J gene: TRBJ2-7; V gene: TRBV5-6; CDR3 length: 16; D gene: .; clone size: many; CDR3 DNA: TGTGCCAGCAGCATAACCAGACCTACTAGTTACTACGAGCAGTACTTC; CDR3 protein: CASSITRPTSYYEQYF